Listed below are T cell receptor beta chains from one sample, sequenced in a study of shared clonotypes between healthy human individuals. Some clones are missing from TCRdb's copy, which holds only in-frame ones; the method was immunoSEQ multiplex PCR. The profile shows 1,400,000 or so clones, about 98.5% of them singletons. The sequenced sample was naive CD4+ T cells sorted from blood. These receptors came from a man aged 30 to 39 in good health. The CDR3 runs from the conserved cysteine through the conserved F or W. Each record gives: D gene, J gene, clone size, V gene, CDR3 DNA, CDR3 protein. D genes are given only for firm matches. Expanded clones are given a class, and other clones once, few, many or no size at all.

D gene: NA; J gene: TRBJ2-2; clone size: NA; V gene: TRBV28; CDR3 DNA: TGTGCCAGCAGTTTTCCGTATCGTCACGGGGAGCTGTTTTTT; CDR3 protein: CASSFPYRHGELFF
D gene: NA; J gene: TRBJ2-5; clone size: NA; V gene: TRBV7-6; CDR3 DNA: TGTGCCAGCAGCTTACGGAGAATTATCGGGACTTCCCAAGAGACCCAGTACTTC; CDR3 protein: CASSLRRIIGTSQETQYF
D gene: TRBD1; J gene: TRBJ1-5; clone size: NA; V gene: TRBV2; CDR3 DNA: TGTGCCAGCACCCCTGGACAGGGGCATCAGCCCCAGCATTTT; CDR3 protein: CASTPGQGHQPQHF
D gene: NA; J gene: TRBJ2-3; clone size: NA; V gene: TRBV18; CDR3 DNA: TGTGCCAGCTCACCGTACCCGACTAGGAAAAGCACAGATACGCAGTATTTT; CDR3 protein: CASSPYPTRKSTDTQYF
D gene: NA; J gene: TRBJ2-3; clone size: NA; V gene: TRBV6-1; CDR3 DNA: TGTGCCAGCAGTGAAGGAGCCACAGATACGCAGTATTTT; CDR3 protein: CASSEGATDTQYF
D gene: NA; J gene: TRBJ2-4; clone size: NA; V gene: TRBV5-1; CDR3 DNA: TGCGCCAGCAGCCGAAGTGGGGCCGGGGTGGAGTACTTC; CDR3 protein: CASSRSGAGVEYF
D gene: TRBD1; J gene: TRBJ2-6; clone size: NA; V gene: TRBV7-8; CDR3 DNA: TGTGCCAGCAGCTTAGGACAGGGTCGGGCCAACGTCCTGACTTTC; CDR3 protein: CASSLGQGRANVLTF
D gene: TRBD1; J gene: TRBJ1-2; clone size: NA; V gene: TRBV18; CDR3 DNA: TGTGCCAGCTCACCACCGGGACAGGGTTATGGCTACACCTTC; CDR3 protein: CASSPPGQGYGYTF
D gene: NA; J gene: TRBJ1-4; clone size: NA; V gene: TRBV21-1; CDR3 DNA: TGTGCCAGCAGCCTAGACAGGGTTGGCGAAAAACTGTTTTTT; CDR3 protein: CASSLDRVGEKLFF
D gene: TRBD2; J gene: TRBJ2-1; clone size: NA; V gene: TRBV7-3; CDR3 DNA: TGTGCCAGCAGCCCACTGGGGACTAGCGGGAGCTCCTACAATGAGCAGTTCTTC; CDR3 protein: CASSPLGTSGSSYNEQFF
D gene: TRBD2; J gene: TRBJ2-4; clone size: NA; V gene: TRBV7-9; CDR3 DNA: TGTGCCAGCAGCTTCGGGGGGATGGGAAACATTCAGTACTTC; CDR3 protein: CASSFGGMGNIQYF
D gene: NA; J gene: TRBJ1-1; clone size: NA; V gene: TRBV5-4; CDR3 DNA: TGTGCCAGCAGCCGCGAAACAGGGCCCACTGAAGCTTTCTTT; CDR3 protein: CASSRETGPTEAFF
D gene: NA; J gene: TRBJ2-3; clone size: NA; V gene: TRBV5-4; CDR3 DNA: TGTGCCAGCAGCCGAGTAGAGCGGACTTCGGTAGATACGCAGTATTTT; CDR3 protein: CASSRVERTSVDTQYF
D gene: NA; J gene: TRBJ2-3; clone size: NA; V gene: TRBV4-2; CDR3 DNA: TGTGCCAGCAGCCAAGGTCCCCCTGGCGGGACCCACACAGATACGCAGTATTTT; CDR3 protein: CASSQGPPGGTHTDTQYF
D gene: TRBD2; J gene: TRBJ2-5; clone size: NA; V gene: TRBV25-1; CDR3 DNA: TGTGCCAGCAGTGTAGGCACTAGCGGGAGAGTCGAGACCCAGTACTTC; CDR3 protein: CASSVGTSGRVETQYF
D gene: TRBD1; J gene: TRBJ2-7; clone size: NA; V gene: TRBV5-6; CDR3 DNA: TGTGCCAGCAGCCGGCCAGGGGGCGGCTACGAGCAGTACTTC; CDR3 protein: CASSRPGGGYEQYF
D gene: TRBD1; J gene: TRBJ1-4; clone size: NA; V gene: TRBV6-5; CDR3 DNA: TGTGCCAGCAGGCAGGGACAGCGTAATGAAAAACTGTTTTTT; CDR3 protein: CASRQGQRNEKLFF
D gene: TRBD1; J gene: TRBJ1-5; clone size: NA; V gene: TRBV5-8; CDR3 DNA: TGTGCCAGCAGCCTACAGGGGGGGTATAGCAATCAGCCCCAGCATTTT; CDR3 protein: CASSLQGGYSNQPQHF
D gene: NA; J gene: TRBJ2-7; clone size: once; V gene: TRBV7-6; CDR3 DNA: TGTGCCAGCAGCTTAGCCTCACCAGGGGTCCATACCTACGAGCAGTACTTC; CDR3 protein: CASSLASPGVHTYEQYF
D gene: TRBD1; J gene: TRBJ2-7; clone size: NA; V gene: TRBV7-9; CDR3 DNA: TGTGCCAGCAGCTCAGACAGGGGGCGAGAGCAGTACTTC; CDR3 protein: CASSSDRGREQYF
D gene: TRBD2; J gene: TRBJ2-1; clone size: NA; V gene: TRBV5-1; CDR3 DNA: TGCGCCAGCAGCCCTAGCGGGAGAGGTGAGCAGTTCTTC; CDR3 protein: CASSPSGRGEQFF
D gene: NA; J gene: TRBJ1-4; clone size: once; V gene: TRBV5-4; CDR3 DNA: TGTGCCAGCAGCCGGACGGCAACTAATGAAAAACTGTTTTTT; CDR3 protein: CASSRTATNEKLFF
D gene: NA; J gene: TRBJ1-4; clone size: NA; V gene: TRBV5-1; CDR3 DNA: TGCGCCAGCAGCTTAACCGGTCTTCTTGAAAAACTGTTTTTT; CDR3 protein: CASSLTGLLEKLFF
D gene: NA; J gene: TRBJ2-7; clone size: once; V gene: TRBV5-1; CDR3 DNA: TGCGCCAGCAGCCCCGGACTATCCCTGGCGTTATCCTACGAGCAGTACTTC; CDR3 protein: CASSPGLSLALSYEQYF
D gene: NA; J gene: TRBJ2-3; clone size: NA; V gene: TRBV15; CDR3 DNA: TGTGCCACCAGCAGAGCGGGGTCCAGCACAGATACGCAGTATTTT; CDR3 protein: CATSRAGSSTDTQYF
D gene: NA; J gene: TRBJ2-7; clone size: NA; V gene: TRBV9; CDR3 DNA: TGTGCCAGCAGCGTAGAGGAAGGAGTGGCGAGCTCCTACGAGCAGTACTTC; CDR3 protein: CASSVEEGVASSYEQYF
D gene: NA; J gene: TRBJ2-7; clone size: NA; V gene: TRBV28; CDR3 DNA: TGTGCCAGCAGTCGGGGAGAAACTCCCTACGAGCAGTACTTC; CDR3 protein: CASSRGETPYEQYF
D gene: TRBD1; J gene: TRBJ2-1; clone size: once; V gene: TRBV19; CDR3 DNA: TGTGCCAGTAGCTCCACTCAGGGGGCCACCTCCAATGAGCAGTTCTTC; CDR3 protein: CASSSTQGATSNEQFF
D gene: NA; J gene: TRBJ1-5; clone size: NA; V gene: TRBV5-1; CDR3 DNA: TGCGCCAGCAGCTTGGACCTCTCTGAGGAGCAGCCCCAGCATTTT; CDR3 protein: CASSLDLSEEQPQHF
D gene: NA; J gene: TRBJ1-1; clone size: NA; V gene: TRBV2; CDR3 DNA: TGTGCCACGACGGGGAGCGTTCGGAACACTGAAGCTTTCTTT; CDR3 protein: CATTGSVRNTEAFF
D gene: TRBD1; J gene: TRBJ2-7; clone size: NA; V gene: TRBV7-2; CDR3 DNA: TGTGCCAGCAGCTACCGGACAGGGGACCACGAGCAGTACTTC; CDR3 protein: CASSYRTGDHEQYF
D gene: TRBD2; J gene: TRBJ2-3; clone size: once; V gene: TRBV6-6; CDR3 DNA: TGTGCCAGCAGTTACAGCACTAGCGGCACAGATACGCAGTATTTT; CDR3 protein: CASSYSTSGTDTQYF
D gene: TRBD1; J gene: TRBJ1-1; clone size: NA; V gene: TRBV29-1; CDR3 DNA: TGCAGCGGACAGGGTCTTGATGAAGCTTTCTTT; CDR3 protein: CSGQGLDEAFF
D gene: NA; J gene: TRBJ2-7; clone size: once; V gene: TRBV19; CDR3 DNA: TGTGCCAGTAGTATTACGTGGGGGCGGGAGCAGTACTTC; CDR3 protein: CASSITWGREQYF
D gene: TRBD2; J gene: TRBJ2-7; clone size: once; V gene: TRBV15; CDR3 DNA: TGTGCCACCAGCAAAACTAGCGGAGCCTCCTACGAGCAGTACTTC; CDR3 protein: CATSKTSGASYEQYF
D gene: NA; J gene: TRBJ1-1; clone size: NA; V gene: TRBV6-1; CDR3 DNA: TGTGCCAGCAGTGAAAGAGGGCCCACTGAAGCTTTCTTT; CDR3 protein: CASSERGPTEAFF
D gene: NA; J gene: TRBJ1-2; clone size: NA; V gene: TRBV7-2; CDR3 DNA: TGTGCCAGCAGCCCACAGAGGTCCGAATATGGCTACACCTTC; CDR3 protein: CASSPQRSEYGYTF
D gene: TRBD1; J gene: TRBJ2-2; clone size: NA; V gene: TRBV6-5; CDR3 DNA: TGTGCCAGCAGTTACCTAGACAGGGGGCTCACCGGGGAGCTGTTTTTT; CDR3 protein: CASSYLDRGLTGELFF
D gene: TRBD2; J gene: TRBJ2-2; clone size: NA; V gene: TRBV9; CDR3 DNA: TGTGCCAGCAGCGTGCCCCCTAGCGGGAGGGTTCGGACCGGGGAGCTGTTTTTT; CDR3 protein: CASSVPPSGRVRTGELFF
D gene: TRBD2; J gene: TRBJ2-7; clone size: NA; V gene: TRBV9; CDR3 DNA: TGTGCCAGCAGCGTAGCAGTCCGGACAGGGCGACTAGCGGGAGGGCCTAAAATCTACGAGCAGTACTTC; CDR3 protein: CASSVAVRTGRLAGGPKIYEQYF
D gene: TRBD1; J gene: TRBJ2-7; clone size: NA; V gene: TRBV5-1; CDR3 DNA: TGCGCCAGCAGCTTGGTAGCAGGGGGCATCGAGCAGTACTTC; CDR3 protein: CASSLVAGGIEQYF
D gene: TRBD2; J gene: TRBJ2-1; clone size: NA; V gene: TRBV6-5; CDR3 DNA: TGTGCCAGCAGTTACGCGACTAGCGGTCACAATGAGCAGTTCTTC; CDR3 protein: CASSYATSGHNEQFF
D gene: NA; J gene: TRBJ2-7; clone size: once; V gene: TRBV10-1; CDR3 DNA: TGCGCCAGCAGTGAGCAAGGTCGCTCCTACGAGCAGTACTTC; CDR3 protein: CASSEQGRSYEQYF
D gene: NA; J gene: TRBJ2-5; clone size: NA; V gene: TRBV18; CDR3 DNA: TGTGCCAGCTCACCACGACAAGAGACCCAGTACTTC; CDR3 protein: CASSPRQETQYF